The 17 T cell receptor beta chains presented below share a single source sample, sequenced in a study of patients and donors after allogeneic stem cell transplantation (dated by TCRdb to about 2020). To prepare the library, RT-PCR was applied. TCRdb records NextSeq 550 as the sequencer. The public sequencing data were trimmed at Q25 with fastp and processed into clonotypes with MiXCR by TCRdb, which kept only in-frame beta chains. Identical CDR3 protein sequences are pooled into one entry, listed with their most common genes and DNA. The sample table contains about 160,000 distinct CDR3 sequences; only one count was recorded for 24% of them. The ten top clones hold 25% to 30% of the sample. Sequenced material: blood, either unsorted or a sorted T cell fraction (not recorded which). These receptors were obtained from a human donor who was either an allogeneic HSCT recipient or a stem cell or donor lymphocyte infusion donor (not recorded which). It is not recorded whose cells these are; they may come from a transplant donor.

This clonotype was picked up many times. This sequence joins TRBV3-1 and TRBJ1-5; TRBD1 agrees at 8 bases. The CDR3 runs 17 residues. The V gene's germline CDR1 is LGHDT and CDR2 YNNKEL (reference sequence). J lost 6 bases, V lost 1 base, and 11 bases had no gene match. DNA for the CDR3: TGTGCCAGCAGCCAAGGGACCCAGGGGGCCGGAGGTCAGCCCCAGCATTTT. This encodes CASSQGTQGAGGQPQHF.

This chain joins TRBV12-3 or TRBV12-4 and TRBJ1-2; D is undetermined. The ends were cut back, 6 bases at V and 8 bases at J, with 25 bases in the middle. There are 16 residues in the CDR3. CDR3 sequence reads: CASRAVVGPAVGGYTF. The CDR3 DNA sequence: TGTGCCAGCAGAGCCGTCGTCGGACCAGCGGTAGGGGGCTACACCTTC.

This clonotype occurred a few times. CDR3 amino acids: CASSLSNLRVGNEQFF. In nucleotides, the CDR3 is TGTGCCAGCAGTTTATCGAATCTGCGGGTTGGGAATGAGCAGTTCTTC. The V call is TRBV27, the J call TRBJ2-1; weak D call: TRBD2 (5 bases). Trimming left V 0 bases short and J 7 bases short, with 16 bases between. Germline V gene data show CDR1 as MNHEY and CDR2 as SMNVEV (reference sequence). This CDR3 has 16 amino acids.

The J gene is TRBJ2-7, the V gene TRBV20-1; the D call may be TRBD1 or TRBD2 (6 bases each). Germline loops: CDR1 DFQATT, CDR2 SNEGSKA (reference sequence). The V and J ends lost 2 bases and 0 bases respectively, with 14 bases between them. This CDR3 has 15 amino acids. This CDR3 reads CSARFGGGNSYEQYF. The DNA of the CDR3 is TGCAGTGCTAGATTCGGAGGGGGTAACTCCTACGAGCAGTACTTC.

This clonotype was counted a few times. This chain joins TRBV29-1 and TRBJ2-7; weak D call: TRBD1 (5 bases). CDR1 SQVTM and CDR2 ANQGSEA come from the germline V gene. This CDR3 comprises 13 residues. Trimming cost V 4 bases and J 7 bases, with 17 bases left between them. Here the CDR3 DNA reads TGCAGCGTTGCCAACAGGTTTGGTGCAGAGCAGTACTTC. It yields the protein CSVANRFGAEQYF.

This clonotype was recorded at least ten times. This chain connects TRBV5-1 to TRBJ1-1; D not certain. V lost 3 bases and J 2 bases, leaving 20 bases between the germline ends. This CDR3 region has 17 residues. The germline CDR1 and CDR2 sequences are SGHRS and YFSETQ. The CDR3 region is CASSSWPLGIYNTEAFF. The CDR3 DNA reads TGCGCCAGCAGCTCCTGGCCCCTGGGGATTTACAACACTGAAGCTTTCTTT. The entire variable domain, with the rest obtained from reference TRBV5-1 and TRBJ1-1, is as follows: KAGVTQTPRYLIKTRGQQVTLSCSPISGHRSVSWYQQTPGQGLQFLFEYFSETQRNKGNFPGRFSGRQFSNSRSEMNVSTLELGDSALYLCASSSWPLGIYNTEAFFGQGTRLTVV.

This clonotype was observed many times. The chain combines TRBV12-3 or TRBV12-4 with TRBJ1-1; D is perhaps TRBD1 (6 bases). The ends were cut back, 3 bases at V and 2 bases at J, with 10 bases in the middle. The CDR3 length is 14 residues. The CDR3 reads CASSFSRGNTEAFF. CDR3 nucleotide sequence: TGTGCCAGCAGTTTTAGCAGGGGCAACACTGAAGCTTTCTTT.

The chain couples TRBV29-1 to TRBJ2-5; 8 positions match TRBD1. Germline V lookup: CDR1 SQVTM, CDR2 ANQGSEA. The CDR3 is made up of 11 amino acids. V was clipped by 6 bases and J by 5 bases; unmatched bases: 2. CDR3 DNA sequence: TGCAGCGTCCGGACAGGGGAGACCCAGTACTTC. The encoded protein is CSVRTGETQYF.

This clonotype appeared a few times. V and J are TRBV12-3 or TRBV12-4 and TRBJ2-5, with TRBD2 matching over 8 bases. This CDR3 is built from 15 residues. Trimming removed 3 bases from V and 5 bases from J; junction bases left unmatched: 8. CDR3 in DNA: TGTGCCAGCAGTTTTCCCGGGGGGGACTGGGAGACCCAGTACTTC. Its protein is CASSFPGGDWETQYF.

The genes are TRBV5-1 and TRBJ2-1; TRBD2 might be the D (6 bases). The CDR3 spans 16 residues. V lost 0 bases and J 5 bases, leaving 15 bases between the germline ends. Germline V gene sequence: CDR1 SGHRS, CDR2 YFSETQ. Written as DNA, the CDR3 is TGCGCCAGCAGCTTGGCCGAGGGGCGGGATAACAATGAGCAGTTCTTC. Residues: CASSLAEGRDNNEQFF.

This clonotype was seen a handful of times. The rearrangement links TRBV12-3 or TRBV12-4 to TRBJ2-3, with TRBD2 matching 11 bases. CDR3 length: 17 residues. The V and J ends lost 6 bases and 4 bases, in that order; junction bases with no gene match: 12. The CDR3 sequence: CASSALTSGIEADTQYF. Here the CDR3 DNA reads TGTGCCAGCAGCGCCCTGACTAGCGGGATAGAGGCAGATACGCAGTATTTT.

The table lists this clonotype with a few counts. V and J are TRBV30 and TRBJ2-7; 7 positions match TRBD1. Per the germline V gene, CDR1 is GTSNPN and CDR2 is SVGIG (reference sequence). The CDR3 spans 14 residues. Trimming cost V 0 bases and J 7 bases; bases outside gene matches: 9. CDR3 in amino acids: CAWSVPTGRWEQYF. CDR3 DNA sequence: TGTGCCTGGAGTGTACCGACAGGGCGATGGGAGCAGTACTTC.

The gene calls are TRBV7-2 and TRBJ2-3; 11 bases agree with TRBD2. J gave up 5 bases and V 1 base, and 11 bases lay outside the gene matches. Germline loops: CDR1 SGHTA, CDR2 FQGNSA. There are 18 residues in the CDR3. The CDR3 is CASSLGRVLAGERDTQYF. Here the CDR3 DNA reads TGTGCCAGCAGCTTAGGGCGGGTACTAGCGGGAGAGAGAGATACGCAGTATTTT.

This clonotype has a single count. This chain links TRBV9 with TRBJ2-5; 7 nucleotides line up with TRBD1. The CDR3 length is 15 residues. Germline lookup yields CDR1 SGDLS and CDR2 YYNGEE. V shed 3 bases and J 2 bases; nucleotides not matched to a gene: 7. The CDR3 DNA reads TGTGCCAGCAGCGGCAGGGGACAGACACAAGAGACCCAGTACTTC. It translates to CASSGRGQTQETQYF.

This clonotype appeared many times. The chain joins TRBV7-2 to TRBJ2-3; D perhaps matches TRBD1 (5 bases). The CDR3 sequence is 14 residues long. Trimming stripped 10 bases from V and 0 bases from J, with 14 bases between. Germline lookup yields CDR1 SGHTA and CDR2 FQGNSA. The CDR3 sequence is CANSQGASTDTQYF. The CDR3 coding sequence is TGTGCCAACTCTCAGGGTGCTAGCACAGATACGCAGTATTTT.

This chain links TRBV7-6 with TRBJ1-1, with no clear D. The CDR3 runs to 11 residues. Germline CDR1 and CDR2: SGHVS and FNYEAQ. Trimming took 5 bases from V and 6 from J, leaving 7 bases between them. The CDR3 loop is CASSAGAEAFF. CDR3 DNA sequence: TGTGCCAGCAGCGCCGGGGCTGAAGCTTTCTTT.

V is TRBV20-1 and J is TRBJ2-1; 9 positions agree with TRBD2. In germline, CDR1 is DFQATT, CDR2 SNEGSKA (reference sequence). The CDR3 totals 16 residues. V shed 0 bases and J 4 bases; nucleotides not matched to a gene: 7. The CDR3 nucleotides read TGCAGTGCTAGAGATCATGGCGGGAGGGGGTACAATGAGCAGTTCTTC. It encodes CSARDHGGRGYNEQFF.